The 18 T cell receptor beta chains in this list originate from one sample, sequenced in a study of CD8 T cells in Susac syndrome. An amount of RNA that ranged from roughly 0.5 to 1 ug was reverse transcribed with random hexamers. TCRdb analysed the immunoSEQ multiplex PCR reads with MiXCR anew, one entry per CDR3 protein. The sample contains about 150,000 distinct CDR3 sequences, approximately 95% of which appear only once. Input material: CD4+ T cells from PBMCs. These receptors came from a human donor with Susac syndrome.

V usage is TRBV15 and J usage is TRBJ2-4, with 8 positions matching TRBD1. The CDR3 is 17 residues long. V was pared by 5 bases and J by 0 bases, with 9 bases of the junction left unmatched. Germline V CDR1 and CDR2: LNHNV, YYDKDF (reference sequence). The chain's CDR3 is CATSPDRAILAKNIQYF. CDR3 sequence (DNA): TGTGCCACCAGCCCGGACAGGGCCATTCTAGCCAAAAACATTCAGTACTTC.

The genes are TRBV6-2 or TRBV6-3 and TRBJ2-7; TRBD1 is a possible D gene (5 bases). This CDR3 region has 14 residues. Trimming took 9 bases from V and 4 from J, leaving 19 bases between them. Germline values: CDR1 MNHEY, CDR2 SVGEGT. The CDR3 loop is CASGTGPPQYEQYF. CDR3 DNA: TGTGCCAGTGGAACAGGACCCCCACAATACGAGCAGTACTTC.

The chain recombines TRBV4-3 with TRBJ2-5, with D hard to call. The ends were cut back, 2 bases at V and 5 bases at J, with 9 bases in the middle. Germline CDR1 reads LGHNA; CDR2 reads YSLEER. This CDR3 is built from 13 residues. The CDR3 sequence: CASSQIYGETQYF. The CDR3 coding sequence is TGCGCCAGCAGCCAAATATACGGGGAGACCCAGTACTTC.

The chain carries TRBV21-1 and TRBJ2-6; the table's D call TRBD2 went unverified against the DNA. TRBV21-1 represents a pseudogene. This CDR3 has 15 residues. The CDR3 DNA sequence: TGTGCCAGGACGGAGGGGCAGGTGGGGGCCAACGTCCTGACTTTC. Its translation is CARTEGQVGANVLTF.

This chain connects TRBV7-9 to TRBJ1-2, with 7 bases identical to TRBD1. This CDR3 contains 15 residues. With V trimmed by 1 base and J by 0 bases, 2 bases remained unmatched. Germline CDR1 is SEHNR and CDR2 is FQNEAQ (reference sequence). The CDR3 loop is CASSLGTGPNYGYTF. CDR3 nucleotides: TGTGCCAGCAGCTTAGGGACAGGCCCTAACTATGGCTACACCTTC.

The rearrangement links TRBV7-7 to TRBJ2-7; TRBD1 is a possible D gene (6 bases). The CDR3 spans 14 residues. The V end lost 3 bases, the J end lost 6 bases, and 15 bases lay between the germline ends. The germline gives CDR1 SSHAT, CDR2 FNYEAQ (reference sequence). The DNA for the CDR3 is TGTGCCAGCAGCTTTGACAGGAACACTCTCGAGCAGTACTTC. Translating it yields CASSFDRNTLEQYF.

The chain carries TRBV7-2 and TRBJ2-2, with a weak D call TRBD1 (5 bases). V lost 4 bases, J lost 1 base, and 10 bases lay in between. This CDR3 comprises 15 residues. Looked up from germline, CDR1 is SGHTA and CDR2 is FQGNSA. DNA of the CDR3: TGTGCCAGCAGCTATCCCACAGGGAACACCGGGGAGCTGTTTTTT. Its translation is CASSYPTGNTGELFF. The full variable domain, rest sourced from reference TRBV7-2 and TRBJ2-2, is GAGVSQSPSNKVTEKGKDVELRCDPISGHTALYWYRQSLGQGLEFLIYFQGNSAPDKSGLPSDRFSAERTGGSVSTLTIQRTQQEDSAVYLCASSYPTGNTGELFFGEGSRLTVL.

The V call is TRBV6-5, the J call TRBJ2-1; TRBD1 matches 8 bases. Germline CDR1 and CDR2: MNHEY and SVGAGI. The CDR3 covers 13 residues. Trimming removed 2 bases from V and 14 bases from J; junction bases left unmatched: 8. DNA for the CDR3: TGTGCCAGCAGTTACCTCTTAGGACAGGGCGAGTTCTTC. Translating it yields CASSYLLGQGEFF.

The chain carries TRBV12-3 or TRBV12-4 and TRBJ1-5; D might be TRBD1 (6 bases). V dropped 6 bases and J dropped 2 bases, with 14 bases sitting between them. CDR3 length: 15 residues. CDR3 sequence: CASRSGASGNQPQHF. As DNA, the CDR3 is TGTGCCAGCAGATCAGGGGCATCGGGCAATCAGCCCCAGCATTTT.

The V call is TRBV7-2, the J call TRBJ2-1; possibly TRBD1 or TRBD2 for D (5 bases each). CDR3 length equals 16 residues. The germline V gene encodes CDR1 SGHTA and CDR2 FQGNSA. The V end lost 1 base, the J end lost 5 bases, and 15 bases lay between the germline ends. The CDR3 DNA follows: TGTGCCAGCAGCTTAGTCCGGGGCGTGGGGCACAATGAGCAGTTCTTC. This sequence encodes CASSLVRGVGHNEQFF.

The chain couples TRBV29-1 to TRBJ1-1; D possibly corresponds to TRBD1 (5 bases). Germline loops: CDR1 SQVTM, CDR2 ANQGSEA. Trimming took off 4 bases at V and 1 base at J, with 13 bases between the two ends. CDR3 length equals 14 residues. CDR3 bases: TGCAGCGTTGCCCCAGGGTTCGGGAACACTGAAGCTTTCTTT. Its protein is CSVAPGFGNTEAFF.

This clonotype was picked up one time. The gene calls are TRBV27 and TRBJ1-1; unclear D gene. CDR1 and CDR2 (germline): MNHEY, SMNVEV (reference sequence). V was cut by 5 bases and J by 2 bases, with 9 bases left in between. The CDR3 spans 13 residues. The CDR3 DNA sequence: TGTGCCAGCAGTCCCAACAGTAACACTGAAGCTTTCTTT. Encoded protein: CASSPNSNTEAFF.

The chain links TRBV3-1 to TRBJ2-7; 7 bases line up with TRBD1. Germline values: CDR1 LGHDT, CDR2 YNNKEL (reference sequence). Germline trimming cut 5 bases from V and 5 bases from J; bases unmatched to any gene: 6. This CDR3 has 13 residues. The CDR3, as DNA: TGTGCCAGCAGCAATTACAGGGGAAACGAGCAGTACTTC. Protein product: CASSNYRGNEQYF.

The rearrangement uses TRBV5-1 and TRBJ2-2; TRBD1 might be the D (5 bases). Germline-derived CDR1 and CDR2 are SGHRS and YFSETQ. The CDR3 sequence is 16 residues long. The ends were cut back, 0 bases at V and 4 bases at J, with 13 bases in the middle. CDR3 sequence: CASSLDPGKVTGELFF. CDR3 DNA sequence: TGCGCCAGCAGCTTGGATCCAGGGAAAGTCACCGGGGAGCTGTTTTTT.

J is TRBJ2-1 and V is TRBV27; D uncertain. V was clipped by 3 bases and J by 5 bases, with 14 bases between them. The CDR3 runs 15 residues. Germline V gives CDR1 MNHEY, CDR2 SMNVEV (reference sequence). The CDR3, as DNA: TGTGCCAGCAGTTTCTTAGGAATAGACCACAATGAGCAGTTCTTC. Its protein is CASSFLGIDHNEQFF.

The J gene is TRBJ1-1, the V gene TRBV19; no firm D call. The CDR3 sequence is 13 residues long. Trimming cost V 5 bases and J 2 bases, with 9 bases left between them. Per germline, CDR1 LNHDA and CDR2 SQIVND (reference sequence). The CDR3 loop reads CASSSGFNTEAFF. The CDR3, as DNA: TGTGCCAGTAGTTCCGGCTTCAACACTGAAGCTTTCTTT.

The chain has TRBV6-5 and TRBJ2-5; either TRBD1 or TRBD2 may fit D (5 bases each). CDR3 length equals 13 residues. The V end was cut by 5 bases, the J end by 5 bases, with 12 bases between. Germline V gene data show CDR1 as MNHEY and CDR2 as SVGAGI. CDR3 bases: TGTGCCAGCAGTGGGGGACCGAGGGAGACCCAGTACTTC. Its protein is CASSGGPRETQYF.

The chain has TRBV9 and TRBJ2-3; 11 nucleotides line up with TRBD2. The CDR3 has 16 residues. The trim removed 3 bases at V and 1 base at J, leaving 4 bases unmatched. Per the germline V gene, CDR1 is SGDLS and CDR2 is YYNGEE. CDR3 protein: CASSAGTSGRTDTQYF. The DNA for the CDR3 is TGTGCCAGCAGCGCCGGGACTAGCGGCCGCACAGATACGCAGTATTTT.